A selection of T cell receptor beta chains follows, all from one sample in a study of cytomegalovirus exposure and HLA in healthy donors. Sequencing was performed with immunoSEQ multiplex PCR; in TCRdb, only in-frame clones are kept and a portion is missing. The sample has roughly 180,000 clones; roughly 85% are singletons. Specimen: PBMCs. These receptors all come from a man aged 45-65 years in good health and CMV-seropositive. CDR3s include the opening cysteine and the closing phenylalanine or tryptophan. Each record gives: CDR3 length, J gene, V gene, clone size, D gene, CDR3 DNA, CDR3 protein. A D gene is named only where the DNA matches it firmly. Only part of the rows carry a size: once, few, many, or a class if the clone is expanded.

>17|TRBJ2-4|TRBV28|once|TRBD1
TGTGCCAGCAGTTTAACCGGGACAGAACTAGCCAAAAACATTCAGTACTTC
CASSLTGTELAKNIQYF
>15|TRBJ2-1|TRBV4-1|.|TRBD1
TGCGCCAGCAGCCAAGGACAGGGGAGAAGCAATGAGCAGTTCTTC
CASSQGQGRSNEQFF
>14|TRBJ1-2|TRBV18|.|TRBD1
TGTGCCAGCTCACGAACCGGGACAGAATATGGCTACACCTTC
CASSRTGTEYGYTF
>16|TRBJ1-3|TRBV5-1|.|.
TGCGCCAGCAGCTTGCAGGGGACCAACTCTGGAAACACCATATATTTT
CASSLQGTNSGNTIYF
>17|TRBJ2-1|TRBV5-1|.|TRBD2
TGCGCCAGCAGCAGGTCACCGGGACTAGCTTTAGACAATGAGCAGTTCTTC
CASSRSPGLALDNEQFF
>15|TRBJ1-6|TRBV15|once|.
TGTGCCACCAGCAGAGTCAGGGGAGGGAATTCACCCCTCCACTTT
CATSRVRGGNSPLHF
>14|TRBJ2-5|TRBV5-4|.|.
TGTGCCAGCAGCTCCCTTAGCGGATCAGAGACCCAGTACTTC
CASSSLSGSETQYF
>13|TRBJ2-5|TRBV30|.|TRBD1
TGTGCCTGGAGCGGGACAGGGAGGCAGACCCAGTACTTC
CAWSGTGRQTQYF
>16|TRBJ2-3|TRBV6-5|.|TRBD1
TGTGCCAGCAGTTACGGGGTCAGGGGGTATACAGATACGCAGTATTTT
CASSYGVRGYTDTQYF
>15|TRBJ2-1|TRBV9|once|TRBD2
TGTGCCAGCAGCGTAGCTAGCGGGGGGGCCCATGAGCAGTTCTTC
CASSVASGGAHEQFF
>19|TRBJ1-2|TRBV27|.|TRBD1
TGTGCCAGCAGTTTATTGTCCCTTCGTCCCGGGACAGGGATGGAGGGTTACACCTTC
CASSLLSLRPGTGMEGYTF
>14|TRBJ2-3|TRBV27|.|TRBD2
TGTGCCAGCAGTTATAGCGGGGGGGCAGATACGCAGTATTTT
CASSYSGGADTQYF
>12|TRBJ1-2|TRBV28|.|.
TGTGCCAGCAGTTTCTCTCCCTATGGCTACACCTTC
CASSFSPYGYTF
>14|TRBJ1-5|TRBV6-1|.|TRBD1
TGTGCCAGCAGTTTAACCAGGGGGCATCAGCCCCAGCATTTT
CASSLTRGHQPQHF
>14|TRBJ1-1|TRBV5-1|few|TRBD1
TGCGCCAGCAGCCTACAGGGGGCTGGCACTGAAGCTTTCTTT
CASSLQGAGTEAFF
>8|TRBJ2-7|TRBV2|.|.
TGTGCCAGCAGCGGGTCCCTCTTC
CASSGSLF
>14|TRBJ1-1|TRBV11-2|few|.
TGTGCCAGCAGCATCACAGGGAGGGACACTGAAGCTTTCTTT
CASSITGRDTEAFF
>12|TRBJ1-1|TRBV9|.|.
TGTGCCAGCAGCGTAGCAGACACTGAAGCTTTCTTT
CASSVADTEAFF
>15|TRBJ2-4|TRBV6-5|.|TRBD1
TGTGCCAGCAGTTATGGGCAGGGGGCGATGAACATTCAGTACTTC
CASSYGQGAMNIQYF
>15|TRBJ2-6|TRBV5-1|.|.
TGCGCCAGCAGCTTGGATTACACTGGGGCCAACGTCCTGACTTTC
CASSLDYTGANVLTF
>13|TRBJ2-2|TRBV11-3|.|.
TGTGCCAGCAGCTTTACGAACACCGGGGAGCTGTTTTTT
CASSFTNTGELFF
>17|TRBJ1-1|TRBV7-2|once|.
TGTGCCAGCAGCTTACGAGCAGGGCCGGAATTTATGACTGAAGCTTTCTTT
CASSLRAGPEFMTEAFF
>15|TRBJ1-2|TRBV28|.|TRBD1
TGTGCCAGCAGTCCATTAGACAGGGCTAACTATGGCTACACCTTC
CASSPLDRANYGYTF
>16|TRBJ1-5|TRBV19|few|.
TGTGCCAGTAGTATAAGTGCGGGGACGCGCAATCAGCCCCAGCATTTT
CASSISAGTRNQPQHF
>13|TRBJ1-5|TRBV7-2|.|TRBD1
TGTGCCAGCACCATTGACAGGGGAGAGCCCCAGCATTTT
CASTIDRGEPQHF
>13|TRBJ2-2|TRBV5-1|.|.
TGCGCCAGCAGCGGGCAGTTAACCGGGGAGCTGTTTTTT
CASSGQLTGELFF
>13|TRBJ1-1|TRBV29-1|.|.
TGCAGCGTTGAAAGGAGGATGAACACTGAAGCTTTCTTT
CSVERRMNTEAFF
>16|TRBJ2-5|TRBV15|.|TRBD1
TGTGCCACCAGCAGCCCCGGGACAGGGGCCCAAGAGACCCAGTACTTC
CATSSPGTGAQETQYF
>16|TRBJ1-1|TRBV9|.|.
TGTGCCAGCAGCGCTCAACAGGGAAGGGAATCCACTGAAGCTTTCTTT
CASSAQQGRESTEAFF
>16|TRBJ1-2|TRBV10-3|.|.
TGTGCCATCAGTGAGTCTCTGGGGGGTCGACACTATGGCTACACCTTC
CAISESLGGRHYGYTF
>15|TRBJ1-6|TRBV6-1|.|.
TGTGCCAGCAGTGAACACATGCGAACAGGGACACCCCTCCACTTT
CASSEHMRTGTPLHF
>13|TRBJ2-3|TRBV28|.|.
TGTGCCAGCAGTCGAACTCAGGGTTTTACGCAGTATTTT
CASSRTQGFTQYF
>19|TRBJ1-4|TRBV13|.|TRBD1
TGTGCCAGCAGGCAAAGCGGGACAGGGGCTTTTGCAACTAATGAAAAACTGTTTTTT
CASRQSGTGAFATNEKLFF
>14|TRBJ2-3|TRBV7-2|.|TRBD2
TGTGCCAGCAGCTCAAGGGAGGGAACAGATACGCAGTATTTT
CASSSREGTDTQYF
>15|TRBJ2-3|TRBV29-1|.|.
TGCAGCGTTGAAATACAGGGTTCCCTCACAGATACGCAGTATTTT
CSVEIQGSLTDTQYF
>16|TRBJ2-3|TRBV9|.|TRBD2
TGTGCCAGCAGCGATATAGCGGGGGGGGTCACAGATACGCAGTATTTT
CASSDIAGGVTDTQYF